This TCR beta chain was observed in a study of CXCR3-negative and CXCR3-positive naive CD8 T cells. Findings and limits, study-wide: Naive cells that were CXCR3-positive had more hydrophobic TRB CDR3s (compared with CXCR3-negative naive cells). Relative to memory CD8+ cells, whose diversity was much lower, both naive subsets had comparably high diversity.

A remark on this clonotype: Its antigen remains unidentified.

CDR1 is SQVTM, CDR2 ANQGSEA, per germline. CDR3 length: 14 amino acids. 5' RACE with UMI labels generated the TRB cDNA libraries. For each CDR3 protein, TCRdb gives one entry from its re-call of the 5' RACE reads, without DNA. Recorded for this sample: 140,000 to 150,000 distinct CDR3 sequences. Sequenced: naive CXCR3+ CD8+ T cells from blood. This sample's subset: CD45RO-CCR7+CD27+CD95- naive CD8+ T cells expressing CXCR3 (TNR3+). This receptor was obtained from a human donor in good health. Some clones in this sample may be carry-over from other donors' samples. The chain has TRBV29-1 and TRBJ2-7; no DNA is available, so the TRBD2 call from TCRdb remains unchecked. This CDR3 reads CSVEVAGVFYEQYF.